This TCR beta chain comes out of a study of brain metastases from non-small cell lung cancer. This clone was seen a single time. After removal of 3 bases from V and 4 bases from J, the junction contained 7 bases not matched to a gene. The CDR3 consists of 17 residues. Germline loops: CDR1 MDHEN, CDR2 SYDVKM. The data were produced by immunoSEQ multiplex PCR, yet TCRdb's version contains in-frame clones alone and is incomplete. The table records 300 to 350 clones, 80% to 90% of them present only once. Sample: tumor-adjacent normal tissue. The clonotype comes from a donor aged 40 or older with non-small cell lung cancer. The rearrangement uses TRBV28 and TRBJ2-7, with 15 bases fitting TRBD2. DNA of the CDR3: TGTGCCAGCAGTTTCGGACTAGCGGGGGGGGCGGGGTACGAGCAGTACTTC. Its translation is CASSFGLAGGAGYEQYF.